This entry lists 20 T cell receptor beta chains sequenced from one sample in a study of cytomegalovirus exposure and HLA in healthy donors. Primers included in the PCR were 60 Vbeta and 13 Jbeta primers. Assay used: immunoSEQ multiplex PCR; TCRdb lists only in-frame clones, some missing. This sample has roughly 130,000 clones, with just over 65% found just once. Sequenced: PBMCs. The receptors derive from a woman in her sixties or seventies in good health and CMV-seronegative.

This clone came up a few times. The V call is TRBV27, the J call TRBJ2-1; the D gene is possibly TRBD2 (6 bases). This CDR3 has 17 amino acids. Trimming took off 5 bases at V and 4 bases at J, with 21 bases between the two ends. The germline V gene has CDR1 MNHEY and CDR2 SMNVEV (reference sequence). The CDR3 nucleotides are TGTGCCAGCAGTCAAGGGGCGCGAGGAGGGATATACAATGAGCAGTTCTTC. Translated, it gives CASSQGARGGIYNEQFF.

V gene TRBV28 combines with J gene TRBJ1-6; 7 nucleotides line up with TRBD1. V trimming: 3 bases; J trimming: 16 bases; junction bases outside the gene matches: 3. The CDR3 spans 11 residues. Germline CDR1 and CDR2: MDHEN and SYDVKM. The CDR3 coding sequence is TGTGCCAGCAGTTTCGACAGGGAACTCCACTTT. Its translation is CASSFDRELHF.

This sequence joins TRBV5-4 and TRBJ2-3, with 15 bases matching TRBD2. Looked up from germline, CDR1 is SGHNT and CDR2 is YYREEE (reference sequence). Trimming removed 7 bases from V and 3 bases from J; junction bases left unmatched: 0. The CDR3 loop spans 14 amino acids. The CDR3, as DNA: TGTGCCAGCGGGACTAGCGGGAGGACAGATACGCAGTATTTT. Amino acid sequence: CASGTSGRTDTQYF.

This chain links TRBV7-2 with TRBJ2-1; 13 nucleotides align to TRBD2. CDR3 length: 17 amino acids. Germline V gene data show CDR1 as SGHTA and CDR2 as FQGNSA. V lost 0 bases and J lost 5; bases outside the gene matches: 4. CDR3 DNA: TGTGCCAGCAGCTTAGCTCTGGGACTAGCGGGGAACAATGAGCAGTTCTTC. It specifies CASSLALGLAGNNEQFF.

The J gene is TRBJ2-2, the V gene TRBV5-1; D gene unclear. CDR1 SGHRS and CDR2 YFSETQ come from the germline V gene. V lost 1 base and J 0 bases, leaving 7 bases between the germline ends. The CDR3 sequence is 15 residues long. The chain's CDR3 is CASSLTTANTGELFF. The CDR3 DNA sequence: TGCGCCAGCAGCTTGACAACCGCGAACACCGGGGAGCTGTTTTTT.

The chain uses TRBV6-5 and TRBJ2-7, with 8 bases identical to TRBD1. The junction had 7 bases not matched to a gene; V was cut back by 8 bases and J by 4 bases. The CDR3 runs to 13 residues. Germline lookup yields CDR1 MNHEY and CDR2 SVGAGI. The CDR3 DNA is TGTGCCAGCTCCAGGGGGCGCTGGTACGAGCAGTACTTC. The encoded protein is CASSRGRWYEQYF.

The CDR3: CASSLLAGENEQFF. In nucleotides, the CDR3 is TGTGCCAGCAGTTTACTAGCGGGAGAGAATGAGCAGTTCTTC. V is TRBV6-5 and J is TRBJ2-1, with TRBD2 identical over 11 bases. Trimming cost V 4 bases and J 7 bases; bases outside gene matches: 3. Germline assignment: CDR1 MNHEY and CDR2 SVGAGI. The CDR3 covers 14 residues.

The chain has TRBV7-2 and TRBJ2-5, with TRBD2 matching over 7 bases. Trimming cost V 5 bases and J 5 bases; bases outside gene matches: 8. The germline gives CDR1 SGHTA, CDR2 FQGNSA. There are 14 residues in the CDR3. CDR3 region: CASSGRAVGETQYF. The CDR3 DNA sequence: TGTGCCAGCAGCGGGAGGGCCGTAGGTGAGACCCAGTACTTC.

This clone was counted a few times. The rearrangement joins TRBV28 to TRBJ1-1; D uncertain. V lost 6 bases and J 4 bases, leaving 9 bases between the germline ends. Per the germline V gene, CDR1 is MDHEN and CDR2 is SYDVKM. The CDR3 contains 12 residues. CDR3 bases: TGTGCCAGCAGACTACTATCCACTGAAGCTTTCTTT. It is translated as CASRLLSTEAFF.

V usage is TRBV7-2 and J usage is TRBJ2-1, with 14 nucleotides matching TRBD2. V gave up 8 bases and J gave up 6 bases; unmatched junction bases: 3. The CDR3 is 14 residues long. Looked up from germline, CDR1 is SGHTA and CDR2 is FQGNSA. The CDR3 is CASAGLAGVNEQFF. CDR3 in DNA: TGTGCCAGCGCGGGACTAGCGGGAGTCAATGAGCAGTTCTTC.

This sequence joins TRBV9 and TRBJ1-4; TRBD1 agrees at 7 bases. Trimming removed 3 bases from V and 0 bases from J; junction bases left unmatched: 8. Per germline, CDR1 SGDLS and CDR2 YYNGEE. The CDR3 totals 17 residues. CDR3 DNA sequence: TGTGCCAGCAGCGCCCCCGACAGGGTTGCAACTAATGAAAAACTGTTTTTT. Translation: CASSAPDRVATNEKLFF.

The chain is built from TRBV2 and TRBJ2-5, with TRBD2 identical over 12 bases. The CDR3 contains 15 residues. Germline CDR1 is SNHLY and CDR2 is FYNNEI. Germline trimming cut 5 bases from V and 2 bases from J; bases unmatched to any gene: 3. The chain's CDR3 is CASSQGLAGQETQYF. In nucleotides, the CDR3 is TGTGCCAGCAGTCAAGGACTAGCGGGGCAAGAGACCCAGTACTTC.

This clone was counted only a few times. The chain combines TRBV7-8 with TRBJ1-5; perhaps TRBD1 as D (6 bases). CDR3 length: 16 residues. CDR1 is SGHVS and CDR2 is FQNEAQ in the germline V gene. V was trimmed by 0 bases and J by 6 bases, leaving 15 bases between them. CDR3 residues: CASSLAGGLMGQPQHF. Written as DNA, the CDR3 is TGTGCCAGCAGCTTAGCGGGGGGGCTTATGGGTCAGCCCCAGCATTTT.

There are a few counts of this clone. For the CDR3, the DNA is TGTGCCAGCAGTTTAGGGATTGGAGGTGAAGCTTTCTTT. This encodes CASSLGIGGEAFF. The chain carries TRBV28 and TRBJ1-1; D remains unclear. The V end was cut by 2 bases, the J end by 7 bases, with 11 bases between. Per the germline V gene, CDR1 is MDHEN and CDR2 is SYDVKM. The CDR3 has 13 residues.

The rearrangement uses TRBV19 and TRBJ2-3, with 7 bases identical to TRBD1. Germline lookup yields CDR1 LNHDA and CDR2 SQIVND (reference sequence). The CDR3 runs to 17 residues. V shed 5 bases and J 5 bases; nucleotides not matched to a gene: 16. The CDR3, as DNA: TGTGCCAGTAGTCAGGCCCACAGGGGAGTTTTAGGAGATACGCAGTATTTT. Translated, it gives CASSQAHRGVLGDTQYF.

The chain employs TRBV19 and TRBJ1-6; 8 bases map to TRBD1. Germline V lookup: CDR1 LNHDA, CDR2 SQIVND (reference sequence). The CDR3 length is 14 residues. Losses at the gene ends were 4 bases for V and 9 bases for J; bases not matched to a gene: 5. CDR3 loop: CASSKDRASSPLHF. In nucleotides, the CDR3 is TGTGCCAGTAGTAAGGACAGGGCAAGTTCACCCCTCCACTTT. Drawing the rest from reference TRBV19 and TRBJ1-6, the complete variable domain is DGGITQSPKYLFRKEGQNVTLSCEQNLNHDAMYWYRQDPGQGLRLIYYSQIVNDFQKGDIAEGYSVSREKKESFPLTVTSAQKNPTAFYLCASSKDRASSPLHFGNGTRLTVT.

Note on this clone: The identical CDR3 is also encoded by other nucleotide sequences in the sample. This chain links TRBV15 with TRBJ2-1; D gene uncertain. With 0 bases removed from V and 0 bases from J, the gap between germline ends came to 6 bases. In germline, CDR1 is LNHNV, CDR2 YYDKDF (reference sequence). The CDR3 has 15 amino acids. CDR3 sequence: CATSRDPGSYNEQFF. The CDR3 region has the DNA TGTGCCACCAGCAGAGATCCGGGCTCCTACAATGAGCAGTTCTTC. Together with reference TRBV15 and TRBJ2-1, the CDR3 gives the full variable domain: DAMVIQNPRYQVTQFGKPVTLSCSQTLNHNVMYWYQQKSSQAPKLLFHYYDKDFNNEADTPDNFQSRRPNTSFCFLDIRSPGLGDTAMYLCATSRDPGSYNEQFFGPGTRLTVL.

Only one count was recorded for this clone. The rearrangement joins TRBV5-1 to TRBJ2-3; tentatively, D is TRBD1 (5 bases). Trimming removed 2 bases at V and 4 bases at J, with 8 bases between. The length of the CDR3 is 13 residues. In germline, CDR1 is SGHRS, CDR2 YFSETQ. The CDR3 is CASSFQGADTQYF. In DNA, the CDR3 is TGCGCCAGCAGCTTTCAGGGCGCAGATACGCAGTATTTT.

V gene TRBV6-5 combines with J gene TRBJ1-3, with D perhaps matching TRBD1 (6 bases). This CDR3 spans 14 amino acids. Per germline, CDR1 MNHEY and CDR2 SVGAGI. V was trimmed by 7 bases and J by 4 bases, leaving 14 bases between them. CDR3 nucleotides: TGTGCCAGCATGGGGGCGCCTCGGGGAAACACCATATATTTT. It is translated as CASMGAPRGNTIYF.

The chain links TRBV5-1 to TRBJ2-2, with 8 positions matching TRBD1. This CDR3 is 16 amino acids long. Unmatched junction bases numbered 10, after V lost 3 bases and J lost 6 bases. Germline CDR1 and CDR2: SGHRS and YFSETQ. CDR3 amino acids: CASSWDQGARAGELFF. In nucleotides, the CDR3 is TGCGCCAGCAGCTGGGATCAGGGGGCGCGGGCCGGGGAGCTGTTTTTT.